This T cell receptor beta chain was sequenced in a study of shared clonotypes between healthy human individuals. Study-level information: Aged between 18 and 49, the donors were two women and a few men. Overall study results and limits: Measured sharing among donors was expected to vary with sequencing depth.

PBMC DNA, left unsorted, was sequenced on ten immunoSEQ deep assay plates. Profiling relied on immunoSEQ multiplex PCR, and the TCRdb table lists in-frame clones only, not all of them. The sample shows around 530,000 clones, around 80% of them seen only once. As to this clone: Its matching antigen is unknown.

Each of the donors was a healthy adult who was HIV-negative and had not had a recent acute infection or vaccination. CDR1 and CDR2 (germline): SGHVS, FNYEAQ. Deletions cut 1 base from V and 3 bases from J, with 7 bases between. The CDR3 is made up of 13 amino acids. This TCR was recovered from a woman aged 40 to 55 in good health. Some clones in this sample may be carry-over from other donors' samples. This chain connects TRBV7-6 to TRBJ2-7; maybe TRBD2 (5 bases). Sequencing used PBMCs. CDR3 DNA: TGTGCCAGCAGCTTAGTCGAGGGCTACGAGCAGTACTTC. Translating gives CASSLVEGYEQYF.